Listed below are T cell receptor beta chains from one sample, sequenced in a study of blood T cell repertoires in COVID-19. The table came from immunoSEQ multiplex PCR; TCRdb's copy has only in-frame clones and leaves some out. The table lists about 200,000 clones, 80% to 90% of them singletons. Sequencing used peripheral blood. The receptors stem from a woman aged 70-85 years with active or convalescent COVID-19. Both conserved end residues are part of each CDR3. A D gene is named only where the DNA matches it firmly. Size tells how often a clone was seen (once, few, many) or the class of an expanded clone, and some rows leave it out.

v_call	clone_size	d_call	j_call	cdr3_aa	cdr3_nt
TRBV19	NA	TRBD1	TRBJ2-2	CASSRTGPGELFF	TGTGCCAGTAGTAGGACAGGCCCCGGGGAGCTGTTTTTT
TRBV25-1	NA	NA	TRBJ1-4	CASSPDTRQKLFF	TGTGCCAGCAGTCCTGACACCAGACAAAAACTGTTTTTT
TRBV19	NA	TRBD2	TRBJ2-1	CASRTSGSYNEQFF	TGTGCCAGTAGGACTAGCGGGAGTTACAATGAGCAGTTCTTC
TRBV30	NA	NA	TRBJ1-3	CAWSEDSSSGNTIYF	TGTGCCTGGAGTGAGGACTCAAGCTCTGGAAACACCATATATTTT
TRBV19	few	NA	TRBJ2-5	CASSLGWQGETQYF	TGTGCCAGTAGTCTAGGCTGGCAGGGAGAGACCCAGTACTTC
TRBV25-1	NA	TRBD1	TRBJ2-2	CASSTGDTGELFF	TGTGCCAGCTCCACAGGGGACACCGGGGAGCTGTTTTTT
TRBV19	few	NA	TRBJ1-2	CASTAPGRPVNYGYTF	TGTGCCAGTACCGCCCCGGGGAGACCAGTTAACTATGGCTACACCTTC
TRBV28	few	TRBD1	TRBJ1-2	CASSDLTGGRYTF	TGTGCCAGCAGTGACCTGACAGGGGGACGCTACACCTTC
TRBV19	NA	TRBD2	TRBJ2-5	CASRLAGVETQYF	TGTGCCAGTAGGTTAGCGGGAGTAGAGACCCAGTACTTC
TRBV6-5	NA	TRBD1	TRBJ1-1	CASSYGQAHTEAFF	TGTGCCAGCAGTTACGGACAGGCGCACACTGAAGCTTTCTTT